These 14 T cell receptor beta chains came from one sample sequenced in a study of T cells after yellow fever vaccination. TCRdb itself ran the 5' RACE reads through MiXCR, one entry per CDR3 protein. The sample records more than 300,000 distinct CDR3 sequences, around 10% being singletons. The sequenced sample was CD4+ T cells sorted from PBMCs, obtained 45 days after the yellow fever booster vaccination. The receptors here all came from a man aged 18 to 35 who received the YFV17D yellow fever vaccine.

This clonotype was seen only a few times. The V gene is TRBV12-5, the J gene TRBJ1-1; the D gene is possibly TRBD1 (5 bases). The germline V and J ends were trimmed by 10 bases and 0 bases, with 27 bases remaining between them. The CDR3 extends over 18 amino acids. Germline V gene lookup returns CDR1 LGHNT and CDR2 FRNRAP. In DNA form, the CDR3 reads TGTGCTATATCCGGGACGGCCAGGCCCCCTAACATGAACACTGAAGCTTTCTTT. It yields the protein CAISGTARPPNMNTEAFF.

This clonotype was counted between two and nine times. This chain joins TRBV6-5 and TRBJ2-7; no firm D call. V dropped 7 bases and J dropped 7 bases, with 14 bases sitting between them. Germline CDR1 reads MNHEY; CDR2 reads SVGAGI. This CDR3 has 12 residues. The CDR3 nucleotides are TGTGCCAGCAAGCGAAGTCAAACGGAGCAGTACTTC. As protein: CASKRSQTEQYF.

V gene TRBV5-1 combines with J gene TRBJ2-1; 14 bases map to TRBD2. The germline CDR1 and CDR2 sequences are SGHRS and YFSETQ. This CDR3 has 15 amino acids. V trimming: 6 bases; J trimming: 9 bases; junction bases outside the gene matches: 8. The CDR3 DNA follows: TGCGCCAGCACCCCGACTAGCGGGGGGGCGGGTGAGCAGTTCTTC. Translated, it gives CASTPTSGGAGEQFF.

This clonotype was found a few times. V usage is TRBV7-3 and J usage is TRBJ2-5; a possible D gene is TRBD1 (5 bases). Germline V gene sequence: CDR1 SGHTA, CDR2 FQGTGA. This CDR3 has 13 amino acids. Trimming stripped 4 bases from V and 5 bases from J, with 11 bases between. CDR3 nucleotide sequence: TGTGCCAGCAGCTCGCAGGGTTGGGAGACCCAGTACTTC. It codes for CASSSQGWETQYF.

This clonotype was counted between two and nine times. The chain carries TRBV20-1 and TRBJ1-2; 10 bases are shared with TRBD1. The ends lost 6 bases at V and 4 bases at J; junction bases unmatched: 8. Germline lookup yields CDR1 DFQATT and CDR2 SNEGSKA (reference sequence). The CDR3 is 14 amino acids. CDR3 in amino acids: CSARLDRGFYGYTF. DNA for the CDR3: TGCAGTGCCCGCCTGGACAGGGGGTTCTATGGCTACACCTTC.

This clonotype was detected a few times. The chain recombines TRBV29-1 with TRBJ1-1; 7 positions agree with TRBD1. The J segment lost 4 bases and the V segment lost 7 bases, leaving 9 bases of the junction unmatched. CDR1 and CDR2 from the germline V gene are SQVTM and ANQGSEA. CDR3 length: 13 residues. The CDR3 DNA sequence: TGCAGCGGATCGACAGGGATGGGCACTGAAGCTTTCTTT. Its translation is CSGSTGMGTEAFF.

V usage is TRBV20-1 and J usage is TRBJ2-5; D might be TRBD2 (5 bases). CDR1 DFQATT and CDR2 SNEGSKA come from the germline V gene (reference sequence). Trimming shortened V by 1 base and J by 5 bases, and 14 bases separated the two germline ends. The CDR3 length is 14 residues. The CDR3 protein is CSARGIRGGETQYF. In DNA form, the CDR3 reads TGCAGTGCTAGAGGGATACGGGGTGGTGAGACCCAGTACTTC.

This clonotype was seen more than once but under ten times. The chain uses TRBV5-1 and TRBJ2-2, with D perhaps matching TRBD2 (5 bases). CDR1 and CDR2 from the germline V gene are SGHRS and YFSETQ. V shed 4 bases and J shed 0 bases, with 10 bases lying between them. The CDR3 loop spans 15 amino acids. This CDR3 reads CASSVLGSNTGELFF. DNA for the CDR3: TGCGCCAGCAGCGTACTAGGTTCGAACACCGGGGAGCTGTTTTTT.

V and J are TRBV21-1 and TRBJ2-7; the DNA was not compared with TRBD1, the D call given in the table. TRBV21-1 is described as a pseudogene. This CDR3 spans 15 amino acids. The DNA of the CDR3 is TGTGCCAGCAGCAAAGGTGGACAGGGCCTCTACGAGCAGTACGTC. Protein: CASSKGGQGLYEQYV.

CDR3 residues: CASSLDRGGYGEKLFF. The CDR3 DNA follows: TGTGCCAGCAGCCTAGACAGGGGCGGGTATGGTGAAAAACTGTTTTTT. The chain joins TRBV4-2 to TRBJ1-4; 8 bases agree with TRBD1. Germline CDR1 and CDR2: LGHNA and YNFKEQ. The V and J ends lost 4 bases and 7 bases, in that order; junction bases with no gene match: 11. The CDR3 has 16 residues.

J is TRBJ2-6 and V is TRBV27; a weak D match, TRBD1 (5 bases). Trimming stripped 6 bases from V and 2 bases from J, with 8 bases between. The germline V gene has CDR1 MNHEY and CDR2 SMNVEV (reference sequence). CDR3 length equals 14 residues. This chain's CDR3 is CASRKQAGANVLTF. Written as DNA, the CDR3 is TGTGCCAGCAGAAAACAGGCTGGGGCCAACGTCCTGACTTTC.

This clonotype came up a few times. The chain recombines TRBV5-1 with TRBJ2-6; no clear D. Germline V CDR1 and CDR2: SGHRS, YFSETQ. The CDR3 loop spans 17 amino acids. The V gene lost 4 bases and the J gene lost 5 bases, with 19 bases spanning the gap. The DNA for the CDR3 is TGCGCCAGCAGCGCCTGGGGTGGGCTTCTCAGGGCCAACGTCCTGACTTTC. Its translation: CASSAWGGLLRANVLTF.

This chain uses TRBV10-1 with TRBJ2-6; D gene ambiguous. Germline values: CDR1 WNHNN, CDR2 SYGVQD (reference sequence). The CDR3 has 14 residues. V lost 0 bases, J lost 2 bases, and 2 bases lay in between. The CDR3 sequence is CASSESTGANVLTF. Written as DNA, the CDR3 is TGCGCCAGCAGTGAGTCGACTGGGGCCAACGTCCTGACTTTC.

This clonotype came up many times. This chain uses TRBV29-1 with TRBJ2-5; D not certain. With 6 bases removed from V and 2 bases from J, the gap between germline ends came to 10 bases. Per germline, CDR1 SQVTM and CDR2 ANQGSEA. The CDR3 contains 12 residues. The CDR3 DNA is TGCAGCGTGCAGTGGGGACAAGAGACCCAGTACTTC. Translation gives CSVQWGQETQYF.